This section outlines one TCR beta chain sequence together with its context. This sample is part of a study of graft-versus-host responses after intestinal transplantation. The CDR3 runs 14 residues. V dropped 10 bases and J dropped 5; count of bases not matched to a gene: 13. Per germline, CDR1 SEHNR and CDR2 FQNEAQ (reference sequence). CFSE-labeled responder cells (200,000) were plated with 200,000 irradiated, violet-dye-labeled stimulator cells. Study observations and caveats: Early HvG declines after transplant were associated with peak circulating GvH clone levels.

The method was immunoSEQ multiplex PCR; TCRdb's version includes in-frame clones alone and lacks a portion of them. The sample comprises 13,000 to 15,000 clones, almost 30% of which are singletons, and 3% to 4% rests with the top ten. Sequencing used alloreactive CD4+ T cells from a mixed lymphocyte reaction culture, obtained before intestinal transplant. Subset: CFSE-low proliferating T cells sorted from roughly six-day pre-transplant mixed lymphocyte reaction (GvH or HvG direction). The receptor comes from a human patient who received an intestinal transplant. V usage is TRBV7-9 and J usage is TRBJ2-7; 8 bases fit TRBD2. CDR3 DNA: TGTGCCACGCAGGAGCGGGAGTTTCGGAACGAGCAGTACTTC. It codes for CATQEREFRNEQYF.